These 19 T cell receptor beta chains were sequenced from one sample in a study of T cell responses to AZD1222 COVID-19 vaccine. Using immunoSEQ multiplex PCR, the repertoire was profiled, and TCRdb retains in-frame clones only, with some absent. The repertoire table contains more than 110,000 clones. Specimen: peripheral blood. The receptors were gathered from an adult in good health.

The chain joins TRBV6-1 to TRBJ1-6; no reliable D call. The germline V and J ends were trimmed by 2 bases and 1 base, with 15 bases remaining between them. The CDR3 is made up of 18 amino acids. Germline CDR1 MNHNS, CDR2 SASEGT. CDR3 nucleotide sequence: TGTGCCAGCAGTGAACCGAGGCAGTTGAAGTCCTATAATTCACCCCTCCACTTT. It yields the protein CASSEPRQLKSYNSPLHF.

V gene TRBV12-3 or TRBV12-4 combines with J gene TRBJ1-1; D is uncertain. V was cut by 6 bases and J by 5 bases, with 13 bases left in between. CDR3 length: 13 residues. The CDR3 spells CASSSGVRTEAFF. The CDR3 nucleotides are TGTGCCAGCAGCTCTGGAGTACGGACTGAAGCTTTCTTT.

This chain connects TRBV29-1 to TRBJ1-2, with D maybe TRBD1 (6 bases). CDR1 and CDR2 (germline): SQVTM, ANQGSEA. This CDR3 region has 12 residues. V lost 6 bases and J 4 bases, leaving 12 bases between the germline ends. The CDR3 DNA follows: TGCAGCGTCGAGGGGGGCGCCTATGGCTACACCTTC. This gives the protein CSVEGGAYGYTF.

The chain carries TRBV29-1 and TRBJ2-1, with TRBD1 matching over 9 bases. CDR3 length: 14 residues. J was trimmed by 5 bases and V by 3 bases; bases with no gene match: 5. Looked up from germline, CDR1 is SQVTM and CDR2 is ANQGSEA. The CDR3 nucleotides read TGCAGCGTTGATAGGGACAGGGCTCACAATGAGCAGTTCTTC. Amino acid sequence: CSVDRDRAHNEQFF.

This sequence joins TRBV6-5 and TRBJ2-7; 8 nucleotides agree with TRBD2. Germline V gene data show CDR1 as MNHEY and CDR2 as SVGAGI. The V segment lost 2 bases and the J segment 7 bases; nucleotides outside the gene matches: 7. CDR3 length equals 14 residues. The CDR3 reads CASSYGVAGREQYF. DNA of the CDR3: TGTGCCAGCAGTTACGGGGTAGCGGGGAGGGAGCAGTACTTC.

The V call is TRBV2, the J call TRBJ1-4; D is possibly TRBD1 (6 bases). This CDR3 comprises 17 residues. Germline V gene data show CDR1 as SNHLY and CDR2 as FYNNEI. V was clipped by 3 bases and J by 2 bases, with 16 bases between them. The CDR3 DNA reads TGTGCCAGCAGTGAGGACGGCAGGGGAAGGACTAATGAAAAACTGTTTTTT. It codes for CASSEDGRGRTNEKLFF.

This chain joins TRBV30 and TRBJ1-6, with D maybe TRBD1 (6 bases). CDR3 length equals 13 residues. V dropped 0 bases and J dropped 9 bases, with 9 bases sitting between them. Germline CDR1 reads GTSNPN; CDR2 reads SVGIG (reference sequence). CDR3 bases: TGTGCCTGGAGTGTACAGGGTGCTTCACCCCTCCACTTT. It specifies CAWSVQGASPLHF.

This rearrangement joins TRBV6-5 to TRBJ1-5; 7 nucleotides match TRBD1. The CDR3 covers 15 residues. J lost 10 bases, V lost 6 bases, and 15 bases had no gene match. The germline V gene has CDR1 MNHEY and CDR2 SVGAGI. This CDR3 reads CASSVKGANFSPQHF. CDR3 nucleotides: TGTGCCAGCAGCGTAAAGGGGGCCAATTTCTCCCCCCAGCATTTT.

The J gene is TRBJ1-4, the V gene TRBV15, with D perhaps TRBD1 (6 bases). The V gene's germline CDR1 is LNHNV and CDR2 YYDKDF (reference sequence). Trimming left V 5 bases short and J 8 bases short, with 21 bases between. This CDR3 spans 16 amino acids. The CDR3 DNA reads TGTGCCACCAGCCGCAGAGATTCTCGGACAGCCGAAAAACTGTTTTTT. Amino acids: CATSRRDSRTAEKLFF.

The CDR3 sequence is CASSIMGLGNTRGTGELFF. The CDR3 DNA reads TGTGCCAGTAGTATTATGGGACTAGGGAACACGCGCGGCACCGGGGAGCTGTTTTTT. This chain uses TRBV19 with TRBJ2-2; 8 nucleotides agree with TRBD2. V dropped 3 bases and J dropped 4; count of bases not matched to a gene: 16. Germline loops: CDR1 LNHDA, CDR2 SQIVND (reference sequence). The CDR3 length is 19 residues.

The J gene is TRBJ2-5, the V gene TRBV7-6, with 11 bases matching TRBD2. Unmatched junction bases numbered 2, after V lost 1 base and J lost 1 base. This CDR3 comprises 16 residues. Germline CDR1 is SGHVS and CDR2 is FNYEAQ. CDR3 sequence reads: CASSLVGLAGQETQYF. Written as DNA, the CDR3 is TGTGCCAGCAGCTTAGTAGGACTAGCGGGCCAAGAGACCCAGTACTTC.

The chain is built from TRBV15 and TRBJ1-2; 8 nucleotides agree with TRBD1. Germline loops: CDR1 LNHNV, CDR2 YYDKDF (reference sequence). J was trimmed by 2 bases and V by 5 bases; bases with no gene match: 13. This CDR3 has 17 amino acids. CDR3 bases: TGTGCCACCAGCCCCCAGAGAGGACAGGGTTCCAACTATGGCTACACCTTC. Translation gives CATSPQRGQGSNYGYTF.

A remark on this clone: A read error may account for a junction end that differs from germline. CDR3 sequence: CASTHYTEAFF. The CDR3 region has the DNA TGCGCCAGCACACACTACACCGAAGCTTTCTTT. The J gene is TRBJ1-1, the V gene TRBV23-1; D remains unclear. TRBV23-1 belongs to the ORF category, with a function that is uncertain. The CDR3 extends over 11 amino acids.

The chain joins TRBV7-8 to TRBJ2-1; no reliable D call. The CDR3 covers 16 residues. V was pared by 5 bases and J by 0 bases, with 14 bases between. Germline-derived CDR1 and CDR2 are SGHVS and FQNEAQ. CDR3 nucleotides: TGTGCCAGCAGCCGCAAACTTCATGACTCCTACAATGAGCAGTTCTTC. This translates into CASSRKLHDSYNEQFF.

This rearrangement joins TRBV7-2 to TRBJ2-5; tentatively, D is TRBD2 (5 bases). The CDR3 is 15 residues long. Germline CDR1 and CDR2: SGHTA and FQGNSA. The ends were cut back, 6 bases at V and 3 bases at J, with 17 bases in the middle. The CDR3, as DNA: TGTGCCAGCAGGAGCGGCTACACGGCGGAAGAGACCCAGTACTTC. Protein: CASRSGYTAEETQYF.

The gene calls are TRBV19 and TRBJ1-3; 10 bases match TRBD1. CDR3 length equals 16 residues. The germline gives CDR1 LNHDA, CDR2 SQIVND (reference sequence). Trimming took 5 bases from V and 3 from J; bases not matched to a gene: 7. The CDR3 sequence is CASSVTGTGVGNTIYF. The CDR3 region has the DNA TGTGCCAGTAGTGTGACCGGGACAGGGGTTGGAAACACCATATATTTT. Complete variable domain (other parts from reference TRBV19 and TRBJ1-3): DGGITQSPKYLFRKEGQNVTLSCEQNLNHDAMYWYRQDPGQGLRLIYYSQIVNDFQKGDIAEGYSVSREKKESFPLTVTSAQKNPTAFYLCASSVTGTGVGNTIYFGEGSWLTVV.

The chain has TRBV4-1 and TRBJ1-4, with D possibly being TRBD1 (6 bases). Germline CDR1 reads MGHRA; CDR2 reads YSYEKL. This CDR3 region has 15 residues. V lost 1 base to trimming and J lost 4 bases, with 10 bases between them. The CDR3 DNA reads as TGCGCCAGCAGCCAAGCCGGGACAAGTAATGAAAAACTGTTTTTT. Protein: CASSQAGTSNEKLFF.

The rearrangement uses TRBV6-1 and TRBJ1-5, with TRBD1 as a possible D gene (5 bases). Germline lookup yields CDR1 MNHNS and CDR2 SASEGT. Trimming stripped 6 bases from V and 2 bases from J, with 14 bases between. The CDR3 is 15 residues long. CDR3 sequence: CASSREPDGNQPQHF. The DNA for the CDR3 is TGTGCCAGCAGCAGGGAACCTGACGGCAATCAGCCCCAGCATTTT.

This chain uses TRBV18 with TRBJ2-1; D is unclear. The CDR3 totals 15 residues. V was clipped by 6 bases and J by 0 bases, with 12 bases between them. Germline CDR1 and CDR2: KGHSH and LQKENI. The CDR3 is CASSPGLSSYNEQFF. CDR3 DNA: TGTGCCAGCTCTCCCGGCCTGAGCTCCTACAATGAGCAGTTCTTC.